These 27 T cell receptor beta chains share one sample of origin, sequenced in a study of tumor and adjacent non-tumor tissue in lung cancer. RNA was extracted from bulk tissue without any cell sorting. A modified ARM-PCR protocol with three rounds of nested PCR amplified TCRbeta. Via MiXCR, TCRdb re-called the multiplex PCR reads, giving one row per CDR3 protein. The sample has 200,000 or so distinct CDR3 sequences, 71% seen once. What was sequenced was lung tumor tissue. Receptor source: a man aged 60-69 years with non-small cell lung cancer.

The gene calls are TRBV18 and TRBJ1-3, with a weak D call TRBD1 (6 bases). This CDR3 is 16 amino acids long. Trimming removed 5 bases from V and 0 bases from J, with 14 bases in between. CDR1 is KGHSH, CDR2 LQKENI, per germline. CDR3 nucleotide sequence: TGTGCCAGCTCATCTCAGGGGCATAGCTCTGGAAACACCATATATTTT. Translated: CASSSQGHSSGNTIYF.

Details on this clonotype: An end of the junction differs from the germline gene, which may be a read error. V and J are TRBV5-1 and TRBJ2-5; TRBD1 aligns across 9 bases. The CDR3 loop spans 14 amino acids. Germline-derived CDR1 and CDR2 are SGHRS and YFSETQ. As DNA, the CDR3 is TGCGCCAGCAGCTTGGGGACAGGGGTAGAGACTCAGTACTTC. Protein sequence: CASSLGTGVETQYF.

This clonotype was counted a few times. V is TRBV28 and J is TRBJ1-5, with TRBD1 as a possible D gene (6 bases). CDR1 MDHEN and CDR2 SYDVKM come from the germline V gene. The ends were cut back, 7 bases at V and 3 bases at J, with 19 bases in the middle. The CDR3 consists of 16 residues. CDR3 residues: CASTQQGSLTNQPQHF. For the CDR3, the DNA is TGTGCCAGCACACAACAGGGAAGTTTAACCAATCAGCCCCAGCATTTT.

The chain links TRBV20-1 to TRBJ1-5; a possible D gene is TRBD1 (5 bases). Germline V gene sequence: CDR1 DFQATT, CDR2 SNEGSKA (reference sequence). CDR3 length: 15 amino acids. Trimming shortened V by 3 bases and J by 6 bases, and 18 bases separated the two germline ends. CDR3 coding DNA: TGCAGTGCTAGGGGACGAGGGACGGGAGGTCAGCCCCAGCATTTT. This encodes CSARGRGTGGQPQHF.

With regard to this clonotype: Relative to the germline gene, one junction end is altered; a read error may explain this. The chain recombines TRBV11-2 with TRBJ2-5; possible D gene TRBD2, 7 bases. CDR1 SGHAT and CDR2 FQNNGV come from the germline V gene. CDR3 size: 16 residues. The CDR3 nucleotides read TGTACCAGCGGTTCCACAATGGGGGGGCCAAAGGAGACCCAGTACTTC. It encodes CTSGSTMGGPKETQYF.

This clonotype has only a few counts. V is TRBV25-1 and J is TRBJ2-7; D is possibly TRBD1 or TRBD2 (6 bases each). The germline gives CDR1 MGHDK, CDR2 SYGVNS. The CDR3 is made up of 14 amino acids. V shed 1 base and J shed 0 bases, with 7 bases lying between them. The CDR3 sequence: CASSESGASYEQYF. The CDR3 nucleotides read TGTGCCAGCAGTGAATCGGGGGCCTCCTACGAGCAGTACTTC.

The table lists this clonotype with a few counts. It may be a read error: a sequence one base away is much more abundant. V and J are TRBV20-1 and TRBJ1-5; the D is unclear. This CDR3 comprises 14 residues. The germline V gene has CDR1 DFQATT and CDR2 SNEGSKA (reference sequence). As DNA, the CDR3 is TGCAGTGCTAGACCCGGTTATAGCAATCTGCCCCAGCATTTT. Protein product: CSARPGYSNLPQHF.

Of note for this clonotype: This may stem from a read error, because a much larger clone lies one nucleotide away. V usage is TRBV12-3 or TRBV12-4 and J usage is TRBJ2-5; TRBD1 matches 9 bases. This CDR3 contains 13 residues. The CDR3 sequence: CVSRWTGAETQYF. Written as DNA, the CDR3 is TGTGTCAGCAGATGGACAGGGGCAGAGACCCAGTACTTC.

Comment on this clonotype: An end of the junction differs from the germline gene, which may be a read error. The chain employs TRBV11-2 and TRBJ2-5; D ambiguous. The germline gives CDR1 SGHAT, CDR2 FQNNGV. The CDR3 is 16 amino acids. CDR3 protein: CAISSRMGGPKETQYF. The DNA for the CDR3 is TGTGCCATCAGCTCCAGAATGGGTGGGCCAAAGGAGACCCAGTACTTC.

In its sample, this clonotype was seen once. Just one base apart from a much larger clone, this may be a read error. The chain employs TRBV6-1 and TRBJ2-7, with a tentative D call TRBD1 (5 bases). CDR3 length: 13 residues. V lost 4 bases to trimming and J lost 2 bases, with 9 bases between them. In germline, CDR1 is MNHNS, CDR2 SASEGT. The DNA for the CDR3 is TGTGCCAGCAGTGTAACAGGCGCCTACGAGCAGTACTTC. It specifies CASSVTGAYEQYF.

This clonotype was seen a handful of times. J is TRBJ2-3 and V is TRBV6-6; no reliable D call. This CDR3 region has 15 residues. CDR1 and CDR2 (germline): MNHNY, SVGAGI (reference sequence). Trimming left V 2 bases short and J 0 bases short, with 9 bases between. CDR3 in DNA: TGTGCCAGCAGTTACGCAGACCCAAGCACAGATACGCAGTATTTT. It translates to CASSYADPSTDTQYF.

Concerning this clonotype itself: Because it lacks the conserved phenylalanine or tryptophan at the end, this CDR3 is likely a read error. The V call is TRBV12-3 or TRBV12-4, the J call TRBJ1-4; D may be TRBD1 (6 bases). The CDR3 has 15 amino acids. The V end was cut by 7 bases, the J end by 8 bases, with 20 bases between. In DNA, the CDR3 is TGTGCCAGCACCAGTTCTGGGGGGCTGAGGGAAAAACTGTTTTTA. It translates to CASTSSGGLREKLFL.

The chain joins TRBV2 to TRBJ2-1; D tentatively reads TRBD1 or TRBD2 (5 bases each). The CDR3 is 15 residues long. Germline CDR1 and CDR2: SNHLY and FYNNEI. V dropped 1 base and J dropped 1 base, with 8 bases sitting between them. The CDR3 loop is CASSEGEGSYNEQFF. In DNA form, the CDR3 reads TGTGCCAGCAGTGAAGGTGAGGGGTCCTACAATGAGCAGTTCTTC. Looking up the rest from reference TRBV2 and TRBJ2-1 gives the full variable domain: EPEVTQTPSHQVTQMGQEVILRCVPISNHLYFYWYRQILGQKVEFLVSFYNNEISEKSEIFDDQFSVERPDGSNFTLKIRSTKLEDSAMYFCASSEGEGSYNEQFFGPGTRLTVL.

This clonotype has just one count. The junction departs from germline at one end; a sequencing error may be responsible. The rearrangement uses TRBV20-1 and TRBJ2-3; a weak D match, TRBD1 (5 bases). Looked up from germline, CDR1 is DFQATT and CDR2 is SNEGSKA (reference sequence). This CDR3 contains 15 residues. The DNA of the CDR3 is TGCAGTGCTGACGTCGATGGGTTCCAGACAGATACGCAATATTTT. Translation: CSADVDGFQTDTQYF.

A remark on this clonotype: Here the CDR3 omits its conserved ending phenylalanine or tryptophan, so a read error is the likely source. The chain is built from TRBV11-2 and TRBJ2-5; D not certain. Germline CDR1 SGHAT, CDR2 FQNNGV. The CDR3 extends over 15 amino acids. The CDR3 sequence: CGSSSDVSFGETQYL. Here the CDR3 DNA reads TGTGGCAGCAGCTCGGATGTTTCTTTTGGGGAGACCCAGTACCTC.

In the case of this clonotype: Given a much more abundant clone one base away, this may be a read error. This sequence joins TRBV29-1 and TRBJ2-5; TRBD2 might be the D (5 bases). The J call may be in error: the DNA end matches TRBJ2-1 better. Germline loops: CDR1 SQVTM, CDR2 ANQGSEA. The CDR3 extends over 11 amino acids. CDR3 sequence: CSAGSGYEQFF. CDR3 coding DNA: TGCAGCGCCGGGTCGGGGTACGAGCAGTTCTTC.

The chain joins TRBV6-6 to TRBJ2-5; D unclear. V was trimmed by 9 bases and J by 2 bases, leaving 10 bases between them. The CDR3 length is 12 residues. CDR1 is MNHNY, CDR2 SVGAGI, per germline (reference sequence). The CDR3 DNA reads TGTGCCAGTCGAACATCACAAGAGACCCAGTACTTC. It encodes CASRTSQETQYF.

As regards this clonotype: An end of the junction differs from the germline gene, which may be a read error. The rearrangement joins TRBV10-1 to TRBJ2-5; D ambiguous. In germline, CDR1 is WNHNN, CDR2 SYGVQD (reference sequence). The CDR3 is 12 residues long. CDR3 DNA sequence: TGCGCCAGCAGTGAGTCGCAAGAGGCCCAGTACTTT. Translating gives CASSESQEAQYF.

With respect to this clonotype: A much larger clone lies one base from this, so it may be a read error. This rearrangement joins TRBV20-1 to TRBJ2-1; 8 bases are shared with TRBD2. From germline, CDR1 is DFQATT and CDR2 SNEGSKA (reference sequence). This CDR3 contains 14 residues. The CDR3, as DNA: TGCAGTGCTAGGGTAGCGGGAAGCTACAATGAGCAGGTCTTC. Residues: CSARVAGSYNEQVF.

The chain has TRBV30 and TRBJ2-2; D remains unclear. The CDR3 length is 15 residues. V was trimmed by 2 bases and J by 0 bases, leaving 10 bases between them. The germline gives CDR1 GTSNPN, CDR2 SVGIG (reference sequence). DNA for the CDR3: TGTGCCTGGAGTCCCGGGCTGACGAACACCGGGGAGCTGTTTTTT. It specifies CAWSPGLTNTGELFF.

The table lists this clonotype with a count of one. The junction departs from the called germline gene at one end, perhaps through a read error. This sequence joins TRBV20-1 and TRBJ2-7; D gene unclear. Germline V lookup: CDR1 DFQATT, CDR2 SNEGSKA (reference sequence). This CDR3 spans 11 amino acids. CDR3 nucleotide sequence: TGCAATGCTAGATGGGATTACGAGCAGTATTTC. Translated: CNARWDYEQYF.

To note about this clonotype: One junction end disagrees with the germline gene, perhaps due to a read error. The chain employs TRBV20-1 and TRBJ1-5, with TRBD1 identical over 7 bases. Germline CDR1 is DFQATT and CDR2 is SNEGSKA (reference sequence). This CDR3 comprises 16 residues. The CDR3 is CSGRARQGRSNQPQLF. In nucleotides, the CDR3 is TGCAGTGGTAGGGCCCGACAGGGAAGAAGCAATCAGCCCCAGCTTTTT.

In the case of this clonotype: An end of the junction differs from the germline gene, which may be a read error. The genes are TRBV5-1 and TRBJ1-2; D remains unclear. Looked up from germline, CDR1 is SGHRS and CDR2 is YFSETQ. The length of the CDR3 is 14 residues. CDR3 nucleotides: TGCACCAGCAGTTTGGTCGCGTTTGACTATGGCTACACCTTC. This gives the protein CTSSLVAFDYGYTF.

To note about this clonotype: This may come from a read error, since a much larger clone is one base off. The chain combines TRBV4-1 with TRBJ2-3; D uncertain. The CDR3 covers 14 residues. Germline lookup yields CDR1 MGHRA and CDR2 YSYEKL. The CDR3 nucleotides are TGCGCCAGCAGCCAAGAGGAGAATACAGATACGCGGTATTTT. Encoded protein: CASSQEENTDTRYF.

V and J are TRBV20-1 and TRBJ2-1; 7 positions agree with TRBD1. The germline V gene encodes CDR1 DFQATT and CDR2 SNEGSKA (reference sequence). This CDR3 comprises 14 residues. This CDR3 reads CRAARGLLSNEQFF. DNA of the CDR3: TGCAGAGCTGCCAGGGGGTTGCTTAGCAATGAGCAGTTCTTC.

About this clonotype itself: The germline gene is not matched at one end of the junction; a read error may be the cause. This chain connects TRBV11-2 to TRBJ2-5, with D maybe TRBD2 (7 bases). From germline, CDR1 is SGHAT and CDR2 FQNNGV. The CDR3 has 16 residues. The CDR3 region is CASSSTLGGPKETQYF. CDR3 DNA sequence: TGTGCCAGTAGCTCTACATTGGGGGGGCCAAAGGAGACCCAGTACTTC.

The rearrangement joins TRBV11-1 to TRBJ2-1, with 16 bases lining up with TRBD2. Germline assignment: CDR1 SGHAT and CDR2 FQDESV (reference sequence). The CDR3 runs to 16 residues. The V and J ends lost 5 bases and 16 bases, in that order; junction bases with no gene match: 14. CDR3 in DNA: TGTGCCAGCAGCGGGACTAGCGGGGGGGTTGGCAATGAGTATTTCTTC. Protein product: CASSGTSGGVGNEYFF.